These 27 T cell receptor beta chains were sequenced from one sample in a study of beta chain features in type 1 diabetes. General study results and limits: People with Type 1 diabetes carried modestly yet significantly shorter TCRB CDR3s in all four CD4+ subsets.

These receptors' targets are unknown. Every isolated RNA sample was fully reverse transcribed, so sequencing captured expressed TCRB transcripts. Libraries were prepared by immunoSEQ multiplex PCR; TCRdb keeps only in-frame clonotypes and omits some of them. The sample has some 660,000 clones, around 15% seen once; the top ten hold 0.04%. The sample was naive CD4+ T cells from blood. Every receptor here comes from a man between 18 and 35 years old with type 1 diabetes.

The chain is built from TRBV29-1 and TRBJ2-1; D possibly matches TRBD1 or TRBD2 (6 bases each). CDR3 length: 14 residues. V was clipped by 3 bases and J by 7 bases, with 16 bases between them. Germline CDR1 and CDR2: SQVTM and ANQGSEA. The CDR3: CSVERGRGENEQFF. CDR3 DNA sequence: TGCAGCGTTGAGAGGGGTAGGGGGGAGAATGAGCAGTTCTTC.

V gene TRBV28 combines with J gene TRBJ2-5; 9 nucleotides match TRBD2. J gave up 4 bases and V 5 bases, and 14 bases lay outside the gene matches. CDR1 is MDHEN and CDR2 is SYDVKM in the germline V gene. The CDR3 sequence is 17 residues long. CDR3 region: CASSTGTSSLKRETQYF. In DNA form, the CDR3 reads TGTGCCAGCAGTACCGGGACTAGCAGTTTGAAGAGAGAGACCCAGTACTTC.

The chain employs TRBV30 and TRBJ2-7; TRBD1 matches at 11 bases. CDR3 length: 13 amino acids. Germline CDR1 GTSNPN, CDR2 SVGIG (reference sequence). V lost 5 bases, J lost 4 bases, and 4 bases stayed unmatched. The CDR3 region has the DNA TGTGCCTGGTTGGGGACAGGGGGGTACGAGCAGTACTTC. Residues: CAWLGTGGYEQYF. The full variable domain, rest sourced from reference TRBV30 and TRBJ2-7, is SQTIHQWPATLVQPVGSPLSLECTVEGTSNPNLYWYRQAAGRGLQLLFYSVGIGQISSEVPQNLSASRPQDRQFILSSKKLLLSDSGFYLCAWLGTGGYEQYFGPGTRLTVT.

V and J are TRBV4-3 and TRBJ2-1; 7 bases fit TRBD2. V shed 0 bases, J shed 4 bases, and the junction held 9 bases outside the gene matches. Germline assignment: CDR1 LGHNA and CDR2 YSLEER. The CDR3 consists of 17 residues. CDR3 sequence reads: CASSQEKSSGGYNEQFF. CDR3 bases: TGCGCCAGCAGCCAAGAGAAGAGTTCGGGGGGTTACAATGAGCAGTTCTTC.

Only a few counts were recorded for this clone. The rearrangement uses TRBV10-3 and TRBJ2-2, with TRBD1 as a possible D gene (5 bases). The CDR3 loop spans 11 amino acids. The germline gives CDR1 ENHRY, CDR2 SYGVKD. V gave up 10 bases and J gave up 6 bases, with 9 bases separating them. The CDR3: CASQGAGELFF. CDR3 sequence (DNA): TGTGCCAGCCAGGGTGCCGGGGAGCTGTTTTTT.

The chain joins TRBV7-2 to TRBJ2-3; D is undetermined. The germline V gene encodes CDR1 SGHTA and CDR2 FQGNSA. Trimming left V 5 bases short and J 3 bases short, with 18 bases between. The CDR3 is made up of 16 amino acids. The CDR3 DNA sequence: TGTGCCAGCAGCCTACAAAACCTTCGTTCGACAGATACGCAGTATTTT. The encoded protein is CASSLQNLRSTDTQYF.

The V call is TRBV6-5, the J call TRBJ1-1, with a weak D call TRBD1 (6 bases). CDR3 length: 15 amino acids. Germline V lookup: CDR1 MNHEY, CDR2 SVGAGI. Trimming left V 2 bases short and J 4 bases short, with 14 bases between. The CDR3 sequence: CASSYRGAGSTEAFF. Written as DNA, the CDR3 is TGTGCCAGCAGTTACCGGGGGGCGGGATCCACTGAAGCTTTCTTT.

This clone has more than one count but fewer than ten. The CDR3 DNA is TGCGCCAGCAGCTTGGCCATCAATCAGCCCCAGCATTTT. This codes for CASSLAINQPQHF. J is TRBJ1-5 and V is TRBV5-1; D unresolved. The V and J ends lost 0 bases and 3 bases respectively, with 4 bases between them. The CDR3 runs 13 residues. Germline V gene lookup returns CDR1 SGHRS and CDR2 YFSETQ.

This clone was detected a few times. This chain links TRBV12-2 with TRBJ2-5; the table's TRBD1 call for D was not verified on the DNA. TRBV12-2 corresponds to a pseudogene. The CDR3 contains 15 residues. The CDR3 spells CASRRDRGRGETQYF. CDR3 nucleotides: TGTGCAAGTCGCCGAGACAGGGGGCGCGGGGAGACCCAGTACTTC.

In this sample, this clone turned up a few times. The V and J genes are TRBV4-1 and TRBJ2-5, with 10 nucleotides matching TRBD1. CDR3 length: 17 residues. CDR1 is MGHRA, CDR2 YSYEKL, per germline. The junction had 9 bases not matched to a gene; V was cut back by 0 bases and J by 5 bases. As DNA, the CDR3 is TGCGCCAGCAGCCAAGATTTACAGGCGACAGGGGGCGAGACCCAGTACTTC. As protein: CASSQDLQATGGETQYF.

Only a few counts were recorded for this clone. CDR3 DNA sequence: TGCGCCAGCAGCTTGATAGCGGGAGCGAACACCGGGGAGCTGTTTTTT. Translated, it gives CASSLIAGANTGELFF. This rearrangement joins TRBV5-1 to TRBJ2-2; 9 positions match TRBD2. CDR3 length: 16 residues. Germline values: CDR1 SGHRS, CDR2 YFSETQ. Germline trimming cut 1 base from V and 0 bases from J; bases unmatched to any gene: 1.

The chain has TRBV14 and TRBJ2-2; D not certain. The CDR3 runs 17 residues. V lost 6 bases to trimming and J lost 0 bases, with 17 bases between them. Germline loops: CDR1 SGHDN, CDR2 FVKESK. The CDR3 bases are TGTGCCAGCAGTCACAAATTCTATTTCCCGAACACCGGGGAGCTGTTTTTT. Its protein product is CASSHKFYFPNTGELFF.

This CDR3 reads CASRRNNEQFF. CDR3 sequence (DNA): TGTGCCAGCAGAAGGAACAATGAGCAGTTCTTC. V and J are TRBV11-2 and TRBJ2-1; D not resolved. V was pared by 6 bases and J by 5 bases, with 5 bases between. This CDR3 comprises 11 residues. Germline loops: CDR1 SGHAT, CDR2 FQNNGV.

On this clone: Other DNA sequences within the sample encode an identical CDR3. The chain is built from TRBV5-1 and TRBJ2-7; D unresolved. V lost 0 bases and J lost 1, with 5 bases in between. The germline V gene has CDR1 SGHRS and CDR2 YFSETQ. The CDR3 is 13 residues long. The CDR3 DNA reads TGCGCCAGCAGCTTGGGACAATCCTACGAGCAGTACTTC. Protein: CASSLGQSYEQYF.

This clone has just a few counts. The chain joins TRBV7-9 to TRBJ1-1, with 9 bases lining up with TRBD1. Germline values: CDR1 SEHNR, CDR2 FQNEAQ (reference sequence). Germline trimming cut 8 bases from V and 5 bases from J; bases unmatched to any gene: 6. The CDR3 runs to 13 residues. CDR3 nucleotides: TGTGCCAGCCGCACAGGGGGCTGGACTGAAGCTTTCTTT. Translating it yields CASRTGGWTEAFF.

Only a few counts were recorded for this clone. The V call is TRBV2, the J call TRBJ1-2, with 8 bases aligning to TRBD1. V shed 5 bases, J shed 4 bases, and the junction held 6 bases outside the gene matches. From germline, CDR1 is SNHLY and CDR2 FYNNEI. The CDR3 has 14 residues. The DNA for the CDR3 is TGTGCCAGCAGTTCGACAGGGGATAGCTATGGCTACACCTTC. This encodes CASSSTGDSYGYTF.

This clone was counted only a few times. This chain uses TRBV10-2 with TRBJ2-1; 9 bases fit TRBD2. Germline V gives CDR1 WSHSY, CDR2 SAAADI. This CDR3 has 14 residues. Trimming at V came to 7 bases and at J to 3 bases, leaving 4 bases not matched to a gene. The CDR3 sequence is CASNPTSGYNEQFF. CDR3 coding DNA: TGCGCCAGCAACCCGACTAGCGGCTACAATGAGCAGTTCTTC.

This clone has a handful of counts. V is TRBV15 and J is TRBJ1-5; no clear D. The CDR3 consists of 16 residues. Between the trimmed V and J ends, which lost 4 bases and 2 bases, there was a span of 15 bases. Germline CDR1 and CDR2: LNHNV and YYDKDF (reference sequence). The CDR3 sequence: CATSKRKGTGNQPQHF. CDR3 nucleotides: TGTGCCACCAGCAAAAGGAAGGGAACTGGCAATCAGCCCCAGCATTTT. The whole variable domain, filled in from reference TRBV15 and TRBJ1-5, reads DAMVIQNPRYQVTQFGKPVTLSCSQTLNHNVMYWYQQKSSQAPKLLFHYYDKDFNNEADTPDNFQSRRPNTSFCFLDIRSPGLGDTAMYLCATSKRKGTGNQPQHFGDGTRLSIL.

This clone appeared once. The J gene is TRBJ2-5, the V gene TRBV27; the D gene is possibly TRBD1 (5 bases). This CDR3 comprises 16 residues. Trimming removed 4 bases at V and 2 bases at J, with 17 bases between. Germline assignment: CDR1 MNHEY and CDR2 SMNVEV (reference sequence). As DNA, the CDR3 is TGTGCCAGCAGTTCCTACTCGTCAGGGCTTCAAGAGACCCAGTACTTC. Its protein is CASSSYSSGLQETQYF.

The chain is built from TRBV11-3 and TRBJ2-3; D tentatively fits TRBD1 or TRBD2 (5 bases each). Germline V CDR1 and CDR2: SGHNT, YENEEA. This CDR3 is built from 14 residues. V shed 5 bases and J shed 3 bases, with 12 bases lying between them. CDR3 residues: CASSPGWRTDTQYF. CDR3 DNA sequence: TGTGCCAGCAGCCCAGGGTGGAGGACAGATACGCAGTATTTT.

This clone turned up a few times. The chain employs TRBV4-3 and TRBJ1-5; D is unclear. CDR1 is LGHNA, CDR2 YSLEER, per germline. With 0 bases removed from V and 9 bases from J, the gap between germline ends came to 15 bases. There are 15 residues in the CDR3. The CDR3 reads CASSQEIGRVRPQHF. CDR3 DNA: TGCGCCAGCAGCCAAGAAATAGGACGGGTAAGGCCCCAGCATTTT.

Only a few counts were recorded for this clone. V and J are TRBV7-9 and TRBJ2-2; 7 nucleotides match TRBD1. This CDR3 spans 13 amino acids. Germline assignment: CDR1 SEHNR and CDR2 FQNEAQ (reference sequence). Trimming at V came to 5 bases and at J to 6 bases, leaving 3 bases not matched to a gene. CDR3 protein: CASSVQGAGELFF. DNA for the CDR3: TGTGCCAGCAGCGTCCAGGGGGCCGGGGAGCTGTTTTTT.

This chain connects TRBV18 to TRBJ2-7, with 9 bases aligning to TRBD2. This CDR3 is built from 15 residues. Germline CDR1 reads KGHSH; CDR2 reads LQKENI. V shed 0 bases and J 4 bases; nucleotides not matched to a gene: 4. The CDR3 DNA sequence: TGTGCCAGCTCACCACCTAGCGGGAGCGAATACGAGCAGTACTTC. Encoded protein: CASSPPSGSEYEQYF.

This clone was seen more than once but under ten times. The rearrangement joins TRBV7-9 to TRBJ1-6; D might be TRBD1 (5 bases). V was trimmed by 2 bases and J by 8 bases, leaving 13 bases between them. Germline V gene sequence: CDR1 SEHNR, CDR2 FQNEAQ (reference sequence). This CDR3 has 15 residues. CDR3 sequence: CASSLLQGGDSPLHF. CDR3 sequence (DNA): TGTGCCAGCAGCTTACTCCAGGGCGGGGATTCACCCCTCCACTTT.

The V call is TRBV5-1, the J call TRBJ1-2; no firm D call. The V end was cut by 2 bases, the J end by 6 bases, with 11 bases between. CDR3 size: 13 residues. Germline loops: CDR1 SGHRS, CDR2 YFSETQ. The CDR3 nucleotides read TGCGCCAGCAGCTTTTTGACAACAAATGGCTACACCTTC. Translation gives CASSFLTTNGYTF.

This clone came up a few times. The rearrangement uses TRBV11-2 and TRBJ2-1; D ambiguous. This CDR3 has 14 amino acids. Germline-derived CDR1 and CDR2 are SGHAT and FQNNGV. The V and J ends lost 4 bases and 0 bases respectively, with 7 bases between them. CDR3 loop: CASSSGSSYNEQFF. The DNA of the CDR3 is TGTGCCAGCAGCTCCGGGTCCTCCTACAATGAGCAGTTCTTC.

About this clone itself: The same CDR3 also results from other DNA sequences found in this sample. DNA for the CDR3: TGTGCCAGCAGCCTCTTGAACACTGAAGCTTTCTTT. This codes for CASSLLNTEAFF. This chain links TRBV7-2 with TRBJ1-1; D uncertain. The germline V gene has CDR1 SGHTA and CDR2 FQGNSA. There are 12 residues in the CDR3. The V end was cut by 5 bases, the J end by 0 bases, with 4 bases between. Variable domain in full (rest from reference TRBV7-2 and TRBJ1-1): GAGVSQSPSNKVTEKGKDVELRCDPISGHTALYWYRQSLGQGLEFLIYFQGNSAPDKSGLPSDRFSAERTGGSVSTLTIQRTQQEDSAVYLCASSLLNTEAFFGQGTRLTVV.